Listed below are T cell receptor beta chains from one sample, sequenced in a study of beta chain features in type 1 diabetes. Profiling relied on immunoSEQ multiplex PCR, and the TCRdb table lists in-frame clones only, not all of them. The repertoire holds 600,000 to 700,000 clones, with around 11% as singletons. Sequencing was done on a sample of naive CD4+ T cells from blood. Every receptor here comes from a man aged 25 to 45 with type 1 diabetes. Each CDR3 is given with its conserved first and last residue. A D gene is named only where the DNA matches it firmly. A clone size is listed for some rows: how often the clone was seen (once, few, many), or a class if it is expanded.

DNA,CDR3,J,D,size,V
TGTGCCAGCAGCTCAGGGAACTACGAGCAGTACTTC,CASSSGNYEQYF,TRBJ2-7,NA,few,TRBV11-3
TGTGCCAGCAGCTTAGATCAGGGCCGGGAGCAGTACTTC,CASSLDQGREQYF,TRBJ2-7,NA,few,TRBV7-9
TGCGCCAGCAGCCAAGATTGGACCTCCCGGGATACGCAGTATTTT,CASSQDWTSRDTQYF,TRBJ2-3,NA,NA,TRBV4-3
TGTGCCAGCAGCGTGCAGGGGATCCAAGAGACCCAGTACTTC,CASSVQGIQETQYF,TRBJ2-5,NA,few,TRBV6-6
TGTGCCTGGAGCCCGGACAGGGCCTTAAACATTCAGTACTTC,CAWSPDRALNIQYF,TRBJ2-4,TRBD1,NA,TRBV30
TGTGCCAGCAAAACCGGGACAGGGAGTTGGGAGACCCAGTACTTC,CASKTGTGSWETQYF,TRBJ2-5,TRBD1,NA,TRBV13
TGTGCCAGCAGCTTAGGCGCACAGACTTATGGCTACACCTTC,CASSLGAQTYGYTF,TRBJ1-2,NA,NA,TRBV11-3
TGTGCCAGCAGTTTATTGGGACTCTCGAACACTGGCGAGCAGTACTTC,CASSLLGLSNTGEQYF,TRBJ2-7,NA,few,TRBV28
TGTGCCAGCAGCCCTCCCAACAGGGGCAACGAGCAGTACTTC,CASSPPNRGNEQYF,TRBJ2-7,TRBD1,few,TRBV7-2
TGTGCCTGGAACAGCGGGGGGAATGAGCAGTTCTTC,CAWNSGGNEQFF,TRBJ2-1,TRBD2,few,TRBV30
TGTGCCAGCAGCGTAGATCCCACCTTTAGCACAGATACGCAGTATTTT,CASSVDPTFSTDTQYF,TRBJ2-3,NA,few,TRBV9
TGCGCCAGCAGTCATCAGACAGGGCGGGACGGGGAGCTGTTTTTT,CASSHQTGRDGELFF,TRBJ2-2,NA,few,TRBV23-1
TGTGCCAGCAGCCAAGATCACGGGGGCCCCGAGGGCTACACCTTC,CASSQDHGGPEGYTF,TRBJ1-2,NA,few,TRBV4-2
TGTGCCATCAGTGATGTCCGCCGTACTACCTACGAGCAGTACTTC,CAISDVRRTTYEQYF,TRBJ2-7,NA,NA,TRBV10-3
TGTGCCAGCAGCCTCCAGGGAGGGGCCAACGTCCTGACTTTC,CASSLQGGANVLTF,TRBJ2-6,NA,NA,TRBV7-2
TGTGCCAGCAGCTCCGCCTGGACTAGCGGAGTAGACAATGAGCAGTTCTTC,CASSSAWTSGVDNEQFF,TRBJ2-1,TRBD2,few,TRBV7-9
TGTGCCAGCAGCTTAGCGCCGCCCCAGGGTCAGAATACGCAGTATTTT,CASSLAPPQGQNTQYF,TRBJ2-3,NA,NA,TRBV7-2
TGTGCCAGCAGCTTGGCCAACAGGGGAAACACCGGGGAGCTGTTTTTT,CASSLANRGNTGELFF,TRBJ2-2,TRBD1,NA,TRBV5-6
TGTACCTGGACTCTAGCGGGGGGGCTCAGGGAGACCCAGTACTTC,CTWTLAGGLRETQYF,TRBJ2-5,TRBD2,NA,TRBV30
TGCGCCAGCAGCTTAGGGGTCCGCACAGATACGCAGTATTTT,CASSLGVRTDTQYF,TRBJ2-3,NA,few,TRBV4-3
TGTGCCACGGCCCGGACAGCGATCTCTGGGGCCAACGTCCTGACTTTC,CATARTAISGANVLTF,TRBJ2-6,NA,NA,TRBV7-9
TGTGCCATCAGCGCCGGGACGGAGAGCACAGATACGCAGTATTTT,CAISAGTESTDTQYF,TRBJ2-3,NA,few,TRBV10-3
TGCAGCGTTGAAGAAATTCCGGGCGGGGAGCTGTTTTTT,CSVEEIPGGELFF,TRBJ2-2,NA,NA,TRBV29-1
TGTGCCAGCTCACCCCAGCGGGGGGGACCCTACGAGCAGTACTTC,CASSPQRGGPYEQYF,TRBJ2-7,TRBD2,NA,TRBV18
TGCGCCAGCAGCCAAGGTGAGGGAAAGTTGGACGAGCAGTACTTC,CASSQGEGKLDEQYF,TRBJ2-7,NA,NA,TRBV4-1
TGCGCCAGCAGCCAAGAGAGGAGGAATAATTCACCCCTCCACTTT,CASSQERRNNSPLHF,TRBJ1-6,NA,few,TRBV4-3
TGTGCCAGCAGCCAAAACCGACGCGAGCAGTACTTC,CASSQNRREQYF,TRBJ2-7,NA,NA,TRBV14
TGTGCCAGTAAGAACCCAGGAGAAACAGATACGCAGTATTTT,CASKNPGETDTQYF,TRBJ2-3,NA,few,TRBV19
TGTGCCAGCAGTCTTACGGACAGGGTTCAAGGCTATGGCTACACCTTC,CASSLTDRVQGYGYTF,TRBJ1-2,TRBD1,few,TRBV28
TGTGCCATCAGTGAGAGGGCAGTGAACACTGAAGCTTTCTTT,CAISERAVNTEAFF,TRBJ1-1,NA,many,TRBV10-3
TGTGCCAGCTCCCCGGGGGTGACCTACGAGCAGTACTTC,CASSPGVTYEQYF,TRBJ2-7,NA,NA,TRBV18
TGTGCCAGCAGCTTAGACGGGGGGAACACCATATATTTT,CASSLDGGNTIYF,TRBJ1-3,NA,few,TRBV7-9
TGTGCCACCTTCAGCGGGGGGCAGGAGACCCAGTACTTC,CATFSGGQETQYF,TRBJ2-5,TRBD2,NA,TRBV6-5
TGTGCCAGCAGCGTAGACGCTAACTATGGCTACACCTTC,CASSVDANYGYTF,TRBJ1-2,NA,NA,TRBV9
TGTGCCAGCAGCTTAACTAGCGGGGGCGGGGCAGATACGCAGTATTTT,CASSLTSGGGADTQYF,TRBJ2-3,TRBD2,few,TRBV7-2
TGTGCCAGCAGGACACGGGACGGTGAAAAACTGTTTTTT,CASRTRDGEKLFF,TRBJ1-4,NA,few,TRBV5-4
TGTGCCAGCTCCGTTCGGAAGCGGGGGCCCCAAGAGACCCAGTACTTC,CASSVRKRGPQETQYF,TRBJ2-5,TRBD2,few,TRBV27
TGTGCCAGCAGTTGGGACACCCCGAACACTGAAGCTTTCTTT,CASSWDTPNTEAFF,TRBJ1-1,NA,NA,TRBV2
TGTGCCAGCAGCTTCGGCAGCGGGGGCGAAGCCTACGAGCAGTACTTC,CASSFGSGGEAYEQYF,TRBJ2-7,TRBD2,few,TRBV5-4
TGTGCCAGCAGTGACCGAGGGACAGCCTCTGGGGCCAACGTCCTGACTTTC,CASSDRGTASGANVLTF,TRBJ2-6,TRBD1,NA,TRBV6-1
TGTGCCACCGAGGGCTATGGCTACACCTTC,CATEGYGYTF,TRBJ1-2,NA,few,TRBV28
TGTGCCAGCAGCTTGGCCGGGACAGGGTCGGATGAGCAGTTCTTC,CASSLAGTGSDEQFF,TRBJ2-1,TRBD1,few,TRBV5-4
TGTGCCAGCAGCGTGAGAGGCAACTATGGCTACACCTTC,CASSVRGNYGYTF,TRBJ1-2,NA,few,TRBV9